This T cell receptor beta chain comes out of a study of blood T cells in healthy people across ages. A note on this clonotype: Its antigen is not identified.

This CDR3 spans 18 amino acids. Study observations and caveats: TCR beta diversity tracked closely with naive T cell percentage.

A second PCR, run for roughly 7 to 11 cycles, used a sample-barcoded 5' primer plus a J-beta primer mix. TCRdb analysed the 5' RACE reads with MiXCR anew, one entry per CDR3 protein. The repertoire holds about 970,000 distinct CDR3 sequences, with roughly 47% as singletons. This receptor was taken from a woman aged 60-70 years in good health. The sequenced sample was blood. V is TRBV21-1 and J is TRBJ2-3; the table assigns TRBD1, which was not confirmed against the DNA. TRBV21-1 is shown as a pseudogene. CDR3 residues: CASSKARDRDIVTDTQYF. In DNA form, the CDR3 reads TGTGCCAGCAGCAAAGCACGGGACAGGGATATTGTCACAGATACGCAGTATTTT.